This note documents a single TCR beta chain sequence. The antigen is unknown. These data come from a study of cytomegalovirus exposure and HLA in healthy donors. Notes on the study in general: With further analysis later on, most CMV-associated TCR beta chains appeared HLA-restricted.

Germline V gene data show CDR1 as MNHEY and CDR2 as SVGAGI. Trimming took 6 bases from V and 0 from J, leaving 9 bases between them. The CDR3 covers 14 residues. Primers: 60 Vbeta forward and 13 Jbeta reverse. Clones were read by immunoSEQ multiplex PCR, and TCRdb kept only the in-frame ones, dropping some. The profile shows nearly 95,000 clones, approximately 7.7% of them singletons. This sequence joins TRBV6-5 and TRBJ2-1, with D unresolved. Source material: PBMCs. The TCR was taken from a man between 45 and 60 years old in good health and CMV-seronegative. The DNA for the CDR3 is TGTGCCAGCAGGAGCCCTAGCTCCTACAATGAGCAGTTCTTC. Translating it yields CASRSPSSYNEQFF.